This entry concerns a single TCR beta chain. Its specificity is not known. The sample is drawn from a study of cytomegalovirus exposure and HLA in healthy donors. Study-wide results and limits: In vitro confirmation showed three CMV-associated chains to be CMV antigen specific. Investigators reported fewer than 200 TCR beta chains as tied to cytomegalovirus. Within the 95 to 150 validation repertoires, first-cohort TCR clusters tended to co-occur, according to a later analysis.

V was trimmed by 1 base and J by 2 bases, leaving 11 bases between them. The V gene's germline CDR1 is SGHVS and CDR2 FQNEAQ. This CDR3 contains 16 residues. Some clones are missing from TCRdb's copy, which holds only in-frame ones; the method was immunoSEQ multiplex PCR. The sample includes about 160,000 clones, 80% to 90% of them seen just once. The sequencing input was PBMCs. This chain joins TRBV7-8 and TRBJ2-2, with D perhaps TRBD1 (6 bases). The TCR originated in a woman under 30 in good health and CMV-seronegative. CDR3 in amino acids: CASSLEGQLNTGELFF. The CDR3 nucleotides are TGTGCCAGCAGCTTAGAAGGACAGCTCAACACCGGGGAGCTGTTTTTT.